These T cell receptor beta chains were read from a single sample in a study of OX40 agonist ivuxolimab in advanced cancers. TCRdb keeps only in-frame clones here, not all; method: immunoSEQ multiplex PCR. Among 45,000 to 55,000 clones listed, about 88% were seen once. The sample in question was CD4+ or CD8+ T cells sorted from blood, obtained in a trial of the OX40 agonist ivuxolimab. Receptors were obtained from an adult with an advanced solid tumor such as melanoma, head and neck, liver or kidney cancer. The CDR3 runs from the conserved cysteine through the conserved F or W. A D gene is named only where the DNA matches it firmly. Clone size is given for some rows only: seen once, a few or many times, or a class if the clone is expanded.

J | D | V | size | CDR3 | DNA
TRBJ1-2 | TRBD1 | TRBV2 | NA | CASSPTQGAGYGYTF | TGTGCCAGCAGCCCAACTCAGGGGGCCGGCTATGGCTACACCTTC
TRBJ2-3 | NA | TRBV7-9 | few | CASSTRGPDTQYF | TGTGCCAGCAGCACCCGAGGCCCAGATACGCAGTATTTT
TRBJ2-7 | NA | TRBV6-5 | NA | CASSIQGYEQYF | TGTGCCAGCAGTATACAGGGCTACGAGCAGTACTTC
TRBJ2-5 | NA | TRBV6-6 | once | CASSYSRVVETQYF | TGTGCCAGCAGTTACTCGAGAGTCGTAGAGACCCAGTACTTC
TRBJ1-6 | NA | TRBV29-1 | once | CSVASGNSPLHF | TGCAGCGTTGCGTCCGGCAATTCACCCCTCCACTTT
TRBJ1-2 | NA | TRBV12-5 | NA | CASGPRGGYTF | TGTGCTAGTGGTCCCCGTGGGGGCTACACCTTC
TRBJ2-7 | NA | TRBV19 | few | CASSQLDSYEQYF | TGTGCCAGTAGTCAATTGGACAGCTACGAGCAGTACTTC
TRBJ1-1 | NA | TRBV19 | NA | CASSPDSLNTEAFF | TGTGCCAGTTCCCCGGACAGTTTGAACACTGAAGCTTTCTTT
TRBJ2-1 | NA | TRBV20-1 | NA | CSVVGHNEQFF | TGCAGTGTCGTGGGGCACAATGAGCAGTTCTTC
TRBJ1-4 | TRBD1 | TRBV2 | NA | CASSSDRLATNEKLFF | TGTGCCAGCAGTTCGGACAGGCTTGCAACTAATGAAAAACTGTTTTTT
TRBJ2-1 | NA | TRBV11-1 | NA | CASSFRTVAEQFF | TGTGCCAGCAGCTTCAGAACGGTTGCAGAGCAGTTCTTC
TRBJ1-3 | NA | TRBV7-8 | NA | CATLDDSGNTIYF | TGTGCCACTCTCGACGACTCTGGAAACACCATATATTTT
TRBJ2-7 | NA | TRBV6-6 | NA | CASSQGWSEQYF | TGTGCCAGCAGTCAGGGATGGAGCGAGCAGTACTTC
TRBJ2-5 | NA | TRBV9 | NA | CASSPHLKEYETQYF | TGTGCCAGCAGCCCCCATTTGAAGGAGTACGAGACCCAGTACTTC
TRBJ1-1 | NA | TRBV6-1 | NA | CASRGGGSYTEAFF | TGTGCCAGCAGAGGGGGGGGCAGCTACACTGAAGCTTTCTTT
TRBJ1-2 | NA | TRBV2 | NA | CASSGSNYGYTF | TGTGCCAGCTCAGGATCTAACTATGGCTACACCTTC
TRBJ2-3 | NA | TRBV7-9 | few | CASSLSGTRTDTQYF | TGTGCCAGCAGCTTATCCGGGACACGCACAGATACGCAGTATTTT
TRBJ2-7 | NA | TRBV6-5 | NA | CASRTTRTDYEQYF | TGTGCCAGCAGAACAACTAGAACTGACTACGAGCAGTACTTC
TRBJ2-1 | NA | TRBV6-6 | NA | CASSPLRGYNEQFF | TGTGCCAGCAGTCCCCTTCGCGGATACAATGAGCAGTTCTTC
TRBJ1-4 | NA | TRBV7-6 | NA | CASSLARPSHSGWDEKLFF | TGTGCCAGCAGCTTAGCTCGGCCGTCACACAGCGGATGGGATGAAAAACTGTTTTTT
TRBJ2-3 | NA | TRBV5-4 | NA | CASSLKSSRSIVTDTQYF | TGTGCCAGCAGCTTGAAGTCTAGCAGAAGCATAGTCACAGATACGCAGTATTTT
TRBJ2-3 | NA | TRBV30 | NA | CAWSVQLASSTDTQYF | TGTGCCTGGAGTGTACAGCTAGCTTCGAGCACAGATACGCAGTATTTT
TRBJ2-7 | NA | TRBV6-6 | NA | CASSSTNPYEQYF | TGTGCCAGCAGTTCCACGAACCCCTACGAGCAGTACTTC
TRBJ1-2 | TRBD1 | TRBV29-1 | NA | CSGRQGEGYTF | TGCAGCGGGCGACAGGGCGAGGGCTACACCTTC
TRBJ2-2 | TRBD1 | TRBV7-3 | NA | CASSPQGGRANTGELFF | TGTGCCAGCAGCCCCCAAGGGGGCAGGGCTAACACCGGGGAGCTGTTTTTT
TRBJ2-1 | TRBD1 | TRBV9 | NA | CASSGGQGAPYNEQFF | TGTGCCAGCAGCGGCGGACAGGGGGCCCCCTACAATGAGCAGTTCTTC
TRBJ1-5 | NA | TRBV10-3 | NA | CAISEGNQPQHF | TGTGCCATCAGTGAGGGAAATCAGCCCCAGCATTTT
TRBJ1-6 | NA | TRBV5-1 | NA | CASSFQSSYNSPLHF | TGCGCCAGCAGCTTCCAGAGCTCCTATAATTCACCCCTCCACTTT
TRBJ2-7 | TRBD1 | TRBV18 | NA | CASTGQRYEQYF | TGTGCCAGCACGGGACAGAGGTACGAGCAGTACTTC
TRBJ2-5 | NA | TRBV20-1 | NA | CSARIVETQYF | TGCAGTGCTAGAATAGTGGAGACCCAGTACTTC
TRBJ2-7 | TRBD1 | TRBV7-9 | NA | CASSSAYRGLRTYEQYF | TGTGCCAGCAGCTCGGCGTACAGGGGCCTCAGAACCTACGAGCAGTACTTC
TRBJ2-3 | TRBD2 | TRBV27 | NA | CARLADTSTDTQYF | TGTGCCAGGCTAGCGGACACTAGCACAGATACGCAGTATTTT
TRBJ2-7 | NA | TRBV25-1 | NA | CASSRGGQAEQYF | TGTGCCAGCAGTAGGGGGGGCCAGGCCGAGCAGTACTTC
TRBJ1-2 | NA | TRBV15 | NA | CATSRDALSGRPYGYTF | TGTGCCACCAGCAGAGACGCCCTTTCCGGACGGCCCTATGGCTACACCTTC
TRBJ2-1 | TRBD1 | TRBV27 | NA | CASSRGQGAFNEQFF | TGTGCCAGCAGTCGAGGACAGGGGGCCTTCAATGAGCAGTTCTTC
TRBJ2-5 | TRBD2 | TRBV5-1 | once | CASSTTGTSGQETQYF | TGCGCCAGCAGCACAACCGGGACTAGCGGACAAGAGACCCAGTACTTC
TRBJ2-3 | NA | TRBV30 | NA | CAWSVRLDTQYF | TGTGCCTGGAGTGTACGTTTAGATACGCAGTATTTT
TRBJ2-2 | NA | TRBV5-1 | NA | CASSMNTGELFF | TGCGCCAGCAGCATGAACACCGGGGAGCTGTTTTTT
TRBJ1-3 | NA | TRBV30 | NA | CAWRASGNTIYF | TGTGCCTGGAGGGCATCTGGAAACACCATATATTTT
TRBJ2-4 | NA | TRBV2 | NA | CASSEGAKNIQYF | TGTGCCAGCAGTGAGGGGGCCAAAAACATTCAGTACTTC
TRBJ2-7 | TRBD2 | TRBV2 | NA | CASNPISAGGYEQYF | TGTGCCAGCAATCCAATTAGCGCGGGAGGGTACGAGCAGTACTTC
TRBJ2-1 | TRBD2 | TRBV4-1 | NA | CASSQTRLTSGMGYNEQFF | TGCGCCAGCAGCCAAACTCGATTGACTAGCGGGATGGGCTACAATGAGCAGTTCTTC
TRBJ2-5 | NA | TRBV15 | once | CATSSPVAGIETQYF | TGTGCCACCAGCAGTCCTGTGGCAGGTATCGAGACCCAGTACTTC
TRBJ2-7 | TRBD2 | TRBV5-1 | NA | CASSPMTSGAYEQYF | TGCGCCAGCAGTCCGATGACTAGCGGCGCTTACGAGCAGTACTTC
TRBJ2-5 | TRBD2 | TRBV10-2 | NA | CASSDPGLAGRETQYF | TGCGCCAGCAGTGACCCGGGACTAGCGGGACGCGAGACCCAGTACTTC
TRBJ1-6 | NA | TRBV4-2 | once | CASSQDLGGGSYNSPLHF | TGTGCCAGCAGCCAAGATCTCGGGGGGGGGTCATATAATTCACCCCTCCACTTT
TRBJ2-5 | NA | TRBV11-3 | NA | CASSLGKETQYF | TGTGCCAGCAGCTTAGGAAAGGAGACCCAGTACTTC
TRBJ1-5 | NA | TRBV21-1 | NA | CASSKNGQGCQPQHF | TGTGCCAGCAGCAAAAATGGGCAGGGATGTCAGCCCCAGCATTTT
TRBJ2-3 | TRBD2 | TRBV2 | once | CASRGTSGSTDTQYF | TGTGCCAGCAGAGGGACTAGCGGGAGCACAGATACGCAGTATTTT
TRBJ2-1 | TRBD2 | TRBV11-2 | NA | CASSGLAGGPEQFF | TGTGCCAGCAGCGGTTTGGCGGGAGGCCCTGAGCAGTTCTTC
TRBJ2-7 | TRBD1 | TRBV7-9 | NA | CASSRGQGAYEQYF | TGTGCCAGCAGCAGGGGACAGGGTGCCTACGAGCAGTACTTC
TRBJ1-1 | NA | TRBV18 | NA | CASSHRGGEAFF | TGTGCCAGCTCACATAGGGGGGGTGAAGCTTTCTTT
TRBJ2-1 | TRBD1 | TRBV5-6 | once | CASSDPGQGYNEQFF | TGTGCCAGCAGCGATCCGGGACAGGGTTACAATGAGCAGTTCTTC
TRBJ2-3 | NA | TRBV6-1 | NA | CASSDSHTDTQYF | TGTGCCAGCAGTGACAGTCACACAGATACGCAGTATTTT
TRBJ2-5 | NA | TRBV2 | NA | CASSELRRNQETQYF | TGTGCCAGCAGTGAATTGAGACGGAACCAAGAGACCCAGTACTTC